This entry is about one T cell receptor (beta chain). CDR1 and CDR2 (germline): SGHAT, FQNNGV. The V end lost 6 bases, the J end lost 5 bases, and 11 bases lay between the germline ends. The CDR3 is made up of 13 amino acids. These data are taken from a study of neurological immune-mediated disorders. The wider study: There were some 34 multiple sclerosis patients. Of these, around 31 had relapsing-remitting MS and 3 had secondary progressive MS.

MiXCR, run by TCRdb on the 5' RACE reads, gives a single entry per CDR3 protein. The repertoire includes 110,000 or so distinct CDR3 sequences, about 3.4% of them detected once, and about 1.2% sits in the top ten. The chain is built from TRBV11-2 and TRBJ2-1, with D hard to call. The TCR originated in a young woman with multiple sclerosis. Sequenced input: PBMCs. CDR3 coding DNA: TGTGCCAGCAGGGCGCCACGCGACAATGAGCAGTTCTTC. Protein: CASRAPRDNEQFF. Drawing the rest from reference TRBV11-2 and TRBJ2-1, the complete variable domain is EAGVAQSPRYKIIEKRQSVAFWCNPISGHATLYWYQQILGQGPKLLIQFQNNGVVDDSQLPKDRFSAERLKGVDSTLKIQPAKLEDSAVYLCASRAPRDNEQFFGPGTRLTVL.